Following are 14 T cell receptor beta chains from one sample sequenced in a study of long-term antiretroviral therapy in people with HIV. They ran version v3.0 of the immunoSEQ assay at survey level. The repertoire was sequenced with immunoSEQ multiplex PCR; TCRdb's copy has only in-frame clones and lacks some. The sample consists of more than 15,000 clones, approximately 94% of them appearing once. The sample was unsorted PBMCs, taken roughly 6.8 years after starting antiretroviral therapy. The receptor set was obtained from a woman between 50 and 59 years old with HIV.

The chain carries TRBV4-1 and TRBJ1-3, with TRBD1 matching over 7 bases. CDR3 size: 15 residues. Germline lookup yields CDR1 MGHRA and CDR2 YSYEKL. V dropped 6 bases and J dropped 3; count of bases not matched to a gene: 8. CDR3 nucleotides: TGCGCCAGCAGTCCTACCGACAGGGTTGGAAACACCATATATTTT. As protein: CASSPTDRVGNTIYF.

The CDR3: CATQRLYEQYF. The DNA for the CDR3 is TGTGCCACCCAACGTCTCTACGAGCAGTACTTC. This chain uses TRBV6-1 with TRBJ2-7; D is ambiguous. V dropped 10 bases and J dropped 3 bases, with 10 bases sitting between them. There are 11 residues in the CDR3. Germline lookup yields CDR1 MNHNS and CDR2 SASEGT.

This chain uses TRBV7-8 with TRBJ1-1, with TRBD1 as a possible D gene (6 bases). Trimming stripped 5 bases from V and 3 bases from J, with 10 bases between. Germline CDR1 and CDR2: SGHVS and FQNEAQ. The CDR3 has 13 residues. DNA for the CDR3: TGTGCCAGCAGCACACAGGGAGACACTGAAGCTTTCTTT. It codes for CASSTQGDTEAFF.

This chain links TRBV4-1 with TRBJ2-1; the match to TRBD1 covers 8 bases. The CDR3 is made up of 16 amino acids. The germline V gene has CDR1 MGHRA and CDR2 YSYEKL. After removal of 3 bases from V and 2 bases from J, the junction contained 6 bases not matched to a gene. The CDR3 sequence is CASSQSGTGTYNEQFF. CDR3 in DNA: TGCGCCAGCAGCCAGTCCGGGACAGGTACCTACAATGAGCAGTTCTTC.

The chain couples TRBV19 to TRBJ2-2, with D unclear. The CDR3 is 13 residues long. The germline V and J ends were trimmed by 8 bases and 4 bases, with 11 bases remaining between them. Germline V gene sequence: CDR1 LNHDA, CDR2 SQIVND (reference sequence). The CDR3 coding sequence is TGTGCCAGTCCCCGACCCACCACCGGGGAGCTGTTTTTT. Encoded protein: CASPRPTTGELFF.

The J gene is TRBJ2-1, the V gene TRBV2, with D possibly matching TRBD2 (6 bases). V was pared by 6 bases and J by 4 bases, with 19 bases between. Germline lookup yields CDR1 SNHLY and CDR2 FYNNEI. The CDR3 is 16 amino acids. The CDR3 here is CASRMEGLVLYNEQFF. In DNA form, the CDR3 reads TGTGCCAGCAGGATGGAGGGGCTAGTTCTATACAATGAGCAGTTCTTC.

This clone appeared once. V is TRBV28 and J is TRBJ2-4; D call uncertain. CDR3 length: 14 amino acids. V lost 5 bases to trimming and J lost 7 bases, with 15 bases between them. Germline assignment: CDR1 MDHEN and CDR2 SYDVKM. CDR3 sequence: CASSPRTRHNIQYF. The CDR3 DNA reads as TGTGCCAGCAGTCCCCGGACGCGCCACAACATTCAGTACTTC.

The V and J genes are TRBV5-1 and TRBJ2-7, with 14 positions matching TRBD2. This CDR3 spans 20 amino acids. CDR1 is SGHRS and CDR2 is YFSETQ in the germline V gene. J lost 4 bases, V lost 4 bases, and 19 bases had no gene match. Here the CDR3 reads CASSDPGLAGDSGYRYEQYF. The CDR3 DNA sequence: TGCGCCAGCAGCGATCCGGGACTAGCGGGAGATTCGGGCTATCGTTACGAGCAGTACTTC.

This rearrangement joins TRBV6-1 to TRBJ2-3; the match to TRBD2 covers 12 bases. V was clipped by 3 bases and J by 5 bases; unmatched bases: 3. The CDR3 is 15 residues long. Germline-derived CDR1 and CDR2 are MNHNS and SASEGT. The CDR3: CASSETSGSIDTQYF. DNA of the CDR3: TGTGCCAGCAGTGAGACTAGCGGGAGTATAGATACGCAGTATTTT.

V is TRBV21-1 and J is TRBJ2-7; the table's D call of TRBD1 was not tested on the DNA. TRBV21-1 constitutes a pseudogene. This CDR3 region has 19 residues. In DNA, the CDR3 is TGTGCCAGCAGTGTAGGACAGAAAATCCCCAGACCGAGCTCCTACGAGCAGTACTTC. It is translated as CASSVGQKIPRPSSYEQYF.

The chain recombines TRBV4-1 with TRBJ2-5; the D gene is possibly TRBD2 (6 bases). The germline CDR1 and CDR2 sequences are MGHRA and YSYEKL. The V end was cut by 5 bases, the J end by 4 bases, with 17 bases between. There are 15 residues in the CDR3. CDR3 residues: CASSNGIADGETQYF. Written as DNA, the CDR3 is TGCGCCAGCAGCAACGGAATAGCGGACGGAGAGACCCAGTACTTC.

The chain employs TRBV2 and TRBJ1-5; D perhaps matches TRBD1 (6 bases). Germline V gene lookup returns CDR1 SNHLY and CDR2 FYNNEI. The ends were cut back, 5 bases at V and 4 bases at J, with 12 bases in the middle. This CDR3 comprises 14 residues. The CDR3 sequence: CASSTDSPNQPQHF. The DNA for the CDR3 is TGTGCCAGCAGTACGGACAGCCCAAATCAGCCCCAGCATTTT. The whole variable domain, remainder taken from reference TRBV2 and TRBJ1-5, is EPEVTQTPSHQVTQMGQEVILRCVPISNHLYFYWYRQILGQKVEFLVSFYNNEISEKSEIFDDQFSVERPDGSNFTLKIRSTKLEDSAMYFCASSTDSPNQPQHFGDGTRLSIL.

V usage is TRBV19 and J usage is TRBJ1-2; possible D gene TRBD1, 6 bases. The CDR3 runs 17 residues. Germline loops: CDR1 LNHDA, CDR2 SQIVND (reference sequence). V lost 7 bases and J lost 4, with 25 bases in between. CDR3 sequence reads: CASTLAVGADLSYGYTF. As DNA, the CDR3 is TGTGCCAGTACTCTCGCGGTGGGGGCAGACCTTAGCTATGGCTACACCTTC. Supplemented by reference TRBV19 and TRBJ1-2, the full variable domain reads DGGITQSPKYLFRKEGQNVTLSCEQNLNHDAMYWYRQDPGQGLRLIYYSQIVNDFQKGDIAEGYSVSREKKESFPLTVTSAQKNPTAFYLCASTLAVGADLSYGYTFGSGTRLTVV.

J is TRBJ2-7 and V is TRBV14; 9 bases line up with TRBD1. V lost 0 bases and J lost 5; bases outside the gene matches: 2. This CDR3 spans 14 amino acids. Germline CDR1 is SGHDN and CDR2 is FVKESK. Here the CDR3 reads CASSQDWTGDEQYF. CDR3 coding DNA: TGTGCCAGCAGCCAAGATTGGACAGGGGACGAGCAGTACTTC.